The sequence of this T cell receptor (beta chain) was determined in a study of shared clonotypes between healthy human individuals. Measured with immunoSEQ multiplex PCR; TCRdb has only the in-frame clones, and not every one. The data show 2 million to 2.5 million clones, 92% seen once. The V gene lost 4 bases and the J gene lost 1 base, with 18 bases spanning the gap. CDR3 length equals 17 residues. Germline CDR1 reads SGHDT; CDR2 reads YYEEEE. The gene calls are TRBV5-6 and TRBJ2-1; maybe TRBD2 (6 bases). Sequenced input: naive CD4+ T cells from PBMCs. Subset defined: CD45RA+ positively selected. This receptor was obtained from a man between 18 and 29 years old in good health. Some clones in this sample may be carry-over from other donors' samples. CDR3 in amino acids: CASSVGGTGVSYNEQFF. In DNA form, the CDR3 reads TGTGCCAGCAGCGTGGGCGGGACGGGAGTTTCCTACAATGAGCAGTTCTTC.